These 11 T cell receptor beta chains were all obtained from the same sample, sequenced in a study of T cell responses to AZD1222 COVID-19 vaccine. The assay was immunoSEQ multiplex PCR, and TCRdb's table has in-frame clones only and misses some. The sample has roughly 120,000 clones; 85% to 90% are singletons. The sequenced sample was peripheral blood, obtained 28 days after the second AZD1222 dose. These receptors originate from an adult who received the AZD1222 COVID-19 vaccine.

Here the CDR3 reads CASSISATDTQYF. CDR3 DNA sequence: TGTGCCAGTAGTATCTCGGCCACAGATACGCAGTATTTT. The chain recombines TRBV19 with TRBJ2-3; D not certain. V was clipped by 3 bases and J by 2 bases, with 6 bases between them. CDR1 is LNHDA, CDR2 SQIVND, per germline (reference sequence). This CDR3 has 13 amino acids. The entire variable domain, with the rest obtained from reference TRBV19 and TRBJ2-3, is as follows: DGGITQSPKYLFRKEGQNVTLSCEQNLNHDAMYWYRQDPGQGLRLIYYSQIVNDFQKGDIAEGYSVSREKKESFPLTVTSAQKNPTAFYLCASSISATDTQYFGPGTRLTVL.

The chain is built from TRBV21-1 and TRBJ1-3. TRBV21-1 is tagged as a pseudogene. This CDR3 comprises 13 residues. This CDR3 reads CASRGWSGNTIYF. CDR3 nucleotides: TGTGCCAGCAGAGGGTGGAGTGGAAACACCATATATTTT.

This rearrangement joins TRBV27 to TRBJ1-1; D might be TRBD1 (5 bases). V gave up 4 bases and J gave up 3 bases, with 12 bases separating them. Germline CDR1 reads MNHEY; CDR2 reads SMNVEV (reference sequence). CDR3 length: 14 amino acids. The CDR3 spells CASSSPGGYTEAFF. The DNA for the CDR3 is TGTGCCAGCAGTTCCCCGGGGGGGTACACTGAAGCTTTCTTT.

The rearrangement uses TRBV11-2 and TRBJ2-7; D remains unclear. V lost 0 bases and J 2 bases, leaving 17 bases between the germline ends. The length of the CDR3 is 17 residues. The germline gives CDR1 SGHAT, CDR2 FQNNGV. The chain's CDR3 is CASSLDIGGANTYEQYF. The CDR3 nucleotides read TGTGCCAGCAGCTTAGATATTGGCGGAGCAAATACCTACGAGCAGTACTTC. The full variable domain, with the rest looked up from reference TRBV11-2 and TRBJ2-7, is EAGVAQSPRYKIIEKRQSVAFWCNPISGHATLYWYQQILGQGPKLLIQFQNNGVVDDSQLPKDRFSAERLKGVDSTLKIQPAKLEDSAVYLCASSLDIGGANTYEQYFGPGTRLTVT.

This chain joins TRBV9 and TRBJ1-1; no reliable D call. The CDR3 length is 12 residues. The V end lost 3 bases, the J end lost 7 bases, and 10 bases lay between the germline ends. Germline V lookup: CDR1 SGDLS, CDR2 YYNGEE. The CDR3 nucleotides read TGTGCCAGCAGCGATTATGAAGGTGAAGCTTTCTTT. Translated, it gives CASSDYEGEAFF. The variable domain in full, completed from reference TRBV9 and TRBJ1-1, reads DSGVTQTPKHLITATGQRVTLRCSPRSGDLSVYWYQQSLDQGLQFLIQYYNGEERAKGNILERFSAQQFPDLHSELNLSSLELGDSALYFCASSDYEGEAFFGQGTRLTVV.

CDR3: CASSFLDRVHTGELFF. In DNA form, the CDR3 reads TGTGCCAGCAGCTTCCTCGACAGGGTACACACCGGGGAGCTGTTTTTT. V gene TRBV5-6 combines with J gene TRBJ2-2; TRBD1 agrees at 7 bases. The CDR3 contains 16 residues. Germline V gene sequence: CDR1 SGHDT, CDR2 YYEEEE. V trimming: 2 bases; J trimming: 3 bases; junction bases outside the gene matches: 7.

This chain links TRBV12-5 with TRBJ1-5; the D gene is possibly TRBD1 (6 bases). V was trimmed by 0 bases and J by 6 bases, leaving 15 bases between them. The CDR3 is 16 residues long. Germline CDR1 reads LGHNT; CDR2 reads FRNRAP. CDR3 protein: CASGLVGGGSVQPQHF. The CDR3 DNA reads as TGTGCTAGTGGTTTGGTAGGGGGGGGGTCGGTTCAGCCCCAGCATTTT.

The V and J genes are TRBV5-1 and TRBJ1-3; 9 bases agree with TRBD1. The germline gives CDR1 SGHRS, CDR2 YFSETQ. The length of the CDR3 is 17 residues. Trimming took 4 bases from V and 3 from J; bases not matched to a gene: 11. Written as DNA, the CDR3 is TGCGCCAGCAGCCCCTACCGACAGGGGGATGATGGAAACACCATATATTTT. Translating it yields CASSPYRQGDDGNTIYF.

The chain employs TRBV11-2 and TRBJ2-7; possible D gene TRBD1, 7 bases. CDR3 length: 14 residues. Germline V gene lookup returns CDR1 SGHAT and CDR2 FQNNGV. V lost 5 bases and J 7 bases, leaving 18 bases between the germline ends. The CDR3 is CASSQSRGEREQYF. The CDR3 DNA sequence: TGTGCCAGCAGCCAATCCAGGGGGGAGAGGGAGCAGTACTTC. Full variable domain (remainder filled in from reference TRBV11-2 and TRBJ2-7): EAGVAQSPRYKIIEKRQSVAFWCNPISGHATLYWYQQILGQGPKLLIQFQNNGVVDDSQLPKDRFSAERLKGVDSTLKIQPAKLEDSAVYLCASSQSRGEREQYFGPGTRLTVT.

This sequence joins TRBV5-1 and TRBJ2-7; D is unclear. The CDR3 totals 13 residues. Trimming shortened V by 1 base and J by 9 bases, and 14 bases separated the two germline ends. Germline V gene sequence: CDR1 SGHRS, CDR2 YFSETQ. The CDR3 DNA reads TGCGCCAGCAGCTTGCCGCCCCATGTCGGGCAGTACTTC. It yields the protein CASSLPPHVGQYF.

The V call is TRBV12-3 or TRBV12-4, the J call TRBJ1-2; D ambiguous. This CDR3 region has 13 residues. Deletions cut 2 bases from V and 5 bases from J, with 9 bases between. CDR3 sequence reads: CASSLQVLYGYTF. In DNA form, the CDR3 reads TGTGCCAGCAGTTTACAGGTCCTGTATGGCTACACCTTC.